The T cell receptor beta chain described here comes from a study of post-analysis software for immune sequencing data. Study as a whole: As for disease course, relapsing-remitting, secondary progressive and progressive-relapsing multiple sclerosis were all included.

Findings and caveats of the study: Normalized Chao1 diversity was significantly reduced in patients versus controls. TRBV5-6, TRBV5-1 and TRBV20-1 were among 4 or 5 TRBV segments more frequent in patients than controls. Samples sharing a preparation batch grouped tightly together when assessed by F measure.

The CDR3 covers 15 residues. The ends lost 3 bases at V and 4 bases at J; junction bases unmatched: 9. Germline V lookup: CDR1 DFQATT, CDR2 SNEGSKA (reference sequence). TCR beta libraries were prepared from cDNA with unique molecular identifiers. Once about 0.95 to 10 million T cells were used, hundreds of thousands of cDNA molecules resulted. TCRdb re-analysed the PCR reads in MiXCR, keeping a single row per CDR3 protein. The sample yields about 540,000 distinct CDR3 sequences, roughly 34% seen once. This clonotype was detected ten times or more. What it recognizes is unknown. The clonotype originates from a girl aged 2-17 years with multiple sclerosis. Sequenced: blood. This chain links TRBV20-1 with TRBJ2-3, with 8 bases fitting TRBD2. Here the CDR3 reads CSARLHGGGADTQYF. Written as DNA, the CDR3 is TGCAGTGCTAGGCTTCACGGGGGGGGCGCAGATACGCAGTATTTT.